This T cell receptor (beta chain) was sequenced for a study of vaccination effects on CD4 cells after COVID-19. For the study at large: Antigen-specific CD4+ T cell clonotypes were called by their expansion after viral peptide-pool culture in ViraFEST. Convalescent patients (n = two) were sampled 16 days and one week prevaccination.

Culture lasted 10 days before CD4+ T cell isolation. A remark on this clone: Its antigen is as yet unknown.

V lost 0 bases, J lost 0 bases, and 11 bases lay in between. The CDR3 has 16 residues. Germline V CDR1 and CDR2: SGHKS, YYEKEE (reference sequence). The repertoire was sequenced with immunoSEQ multiplex PCR; TCRdb's copy has only in-frame clones and lacks some. The sample records 45,000 to 50,000 clones, 60% to 85% being singletons. V is TRBV5-5 and J is TRBJ2-3; D gene ambiguous. This sequence was found in a human donor who had a prior SARS-CoV-2 infection. The sample consisted of CD4+ T cells from PBMCs cultured without peptide, taken before COVID-19 vaccination. CDR3 loop: CASSLDSPTSTDTQYF. The CDR3 region has the DNA TGTGCCAGCAGCTTGGATAGCCCGACTAGCACAGATACGCAGTATTTT.